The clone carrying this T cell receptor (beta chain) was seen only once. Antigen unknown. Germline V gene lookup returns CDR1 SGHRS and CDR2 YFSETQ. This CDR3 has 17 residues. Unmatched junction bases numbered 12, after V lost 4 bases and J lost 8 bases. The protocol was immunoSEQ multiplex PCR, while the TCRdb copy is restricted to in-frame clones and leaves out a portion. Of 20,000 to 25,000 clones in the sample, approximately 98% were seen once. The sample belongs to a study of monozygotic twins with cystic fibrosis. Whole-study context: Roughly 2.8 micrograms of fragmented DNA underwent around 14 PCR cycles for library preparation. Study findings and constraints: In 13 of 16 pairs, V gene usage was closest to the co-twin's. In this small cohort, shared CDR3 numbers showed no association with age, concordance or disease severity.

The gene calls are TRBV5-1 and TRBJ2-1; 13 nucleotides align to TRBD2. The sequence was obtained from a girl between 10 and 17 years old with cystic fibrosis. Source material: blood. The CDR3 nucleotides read TGCGCCAGCAGCCTAGGACTAGCGGGAGTTCGGATCCATGAGCAGTTCTTC. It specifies CASSLGLAGVRIHEQFF.